The 11 T cell receptor beta chains below were found in one sample sequenced in a study of human T cells and chemical hapten exposure. TCRdb fed the RACE reads into MiXCR, producing one record per CDR3 protein. The sample includes some 50,000 distinct CDR3 sequences, 9.3% of them seen just once. Described time point: patch test 1, 2 weeks after DPC sensitization. Treatment in this sample: therapeutic diphenylcyclopropenone sensitization with weekly scalp DPC. The starting material was whole blood, obtained in connection with sensitization to the hapten diphenylcyclopropenone (DPC). These receptors came from a woman between 35 and 50 years old with alopecia areata. Some clones in this sample may be carry-over from other donors' samples.

This clonotype was counted many times. The chain employs TRBV2 and TRBJ2-3, with D uncertain. The CDR3 is made up of 13 amino acids. Trimming took 4 bases from V and 2 from J, leaving 7 bases between them. Germline lookup yields CDR1 SNHLY and CDR2 FYNNEI. CDR3 sequence (DNA): TGTGCCAGCAGTGTCTTAACCACAGATACGCAGTATTTT. Encoded protein: CASSVLTTDTQYF.

This clonotype has at least ten counts. The V call is TRBV18, the J call TRBJ1-1; D call uncertain. CDR3 length: 13 residues. The V and J ends lost 4 bases and 6 bases respectively, with 12 bases between them. Germline V CDR1 and CDR2: KGHSH, LQKENI. The CDR3 bases are TGTGCCAGCTCACGTCCAGCCGGGTCTGAAGCTTTCTTT. Amino acids: CASSRPAGSEAFF.

This clonotype came up many times. The chain combines TRBV30 with TRBJ2-1; D may be TRBD1 (6 bases). V dropped 4 bases and J dropped 3 bases, with 16 bases sitting between them. Germline assignment: CDR1 GTSNPN and CDR2 SVGIG (reference sequence). CDR3 length: 15 residues. CDR3 coding DNA: TGTGCCTGGAACCCGCAGGGGACCCTCTACAATGAGCAGTTCTTC. It translates to CAWNPQGTLYNEQFF.

The rearrangement uses TRBV11-2 and TRBJ1-1; maybe TRBD1 (6 bases). Between the trimmed V and J ends, which lost 3 bases and 0 bases, there was a span of 8 bases. The CDR3 is made up of 14 amino acids. Germline assignment: CDR1 SGHAT and CDR2 FQNNGV. In DNA, the CDR3 is TGTGCCAGCAGCTTGAACAGGGTGAACACTGAAGCTTTCTTT. Protein sequence: CASSLNRVNTEAFF. The whole variable domain, remainder taken from reference TRBV11-2 and TRBJ1-1, is EAGVAQSPRYKIIEKRQSVAFWCNPISGHATLYWYQQILGQGPKLLIQFQNNGVVDDSQLPKDRFSAERLKGVDSTLKIQPAKLEDSAVYLCASSLNRVNTEAFFGQGTRLTVV.

This clonotype was picked up many times. The chain recombines TRBV4-1 with TRBJ2-3; D is perhaps TRBD2 (6 bases). This CDR3 spans 14 amino acids. V dropped 2 bases and J dropped 5 bases, with 11 bases sitting between them. CDR1 and CDR2 (germline): MGHRA, YSYEKL. The DNA of the CDR3 is TGCGCCAGCAGCCAAACTAGCTTGAGAGATACGCAGTATTTT. Encoded protein: CASSQTSLRDTQYF.

V and J are TRBV2 and TRBJ2-1; 10 bases fit TRBD1. V was pared by 7 bases and J by 0 bases, with 15 bases of the junction left unmatched. This CDR3 spans 19 amino acids. The V gene's germline CDR1 is SNHLY and CDR2 FYNNEI. The CDR3 sequence: CASTIPGQGRGSSYNEQFF. The CDR3 coding sequence is TGTGCCAGCACCATTCCGGGACAGGGGCGGGGGAGCTCCTACAATGAGCAGTTCTTC.

This clonotype was detected many times. This rearrangement joins TRBV2 to TRBJ2-1; perhaps TRBD2 as D (6 bases). V was cut by 8 bases and J by 4 bases, with 12 bases left in between. Germline CDR1 is SNHLY and CDR2 is FYNNEI. The CDR3 is made up of 13 amino acids. CDR3 coding DNA: TGTGCCAGCGCGGGACTCCTTTACAATGAGCAGTTCTTC. Its protein product is CASAGLLYNEQFF.

In its sample, this clonotype was seen many times. This chain uses TRBV5-1 with TRBJ2-7; no clear D gene. The CDR3 extends over 14 amino acids. The germline V gene has CDR1 SGHRS and CDR2 YFSETQ. V lost 4 bases and J lost 0, with 11 bases in between. CDR3 DNA: TGCGCCAGCAGCAGCGTTGGTTACTCCTACGAGCAGTACTTC. Amino acids: CASSSVGYSYEQYF.

This clonotype was found a few times. The chain joins TRBV6-5 to TRBJ1-2, with TRBD1 as a possible D gene (5 bases). The CDR3 loop spans 19 amino acids. The V gene's germline CDR1 is MNHEY and CDR2 SVGAGI. Deletions cut 6 bases from V and 0 bases from J, with 26 bases between. CDR3 region: CASRSYAGTGSLANYGYTF. Written as DNA, the CDR3 is TGTGCCAGCAGATCCTATGCCGGGACGGGCTCATTGGCTAACTATGGCTACACCTTC.

This clonotype has at least ten counts. This rearrangement joins TRBV4-1 to TRBJ2-7; 8 nucleotides agree with TRBD1. The germline CDR1 and CDR2 sequences are MGHRA and YSYEKL. The V and J ends lost 2 bases and 6 bases, in that order; junction bases with no gene match: 6. The CDR3 is made up of 14 amino acids. The CDR3 nucleotides read TGCGCCAGCAGCCAACAGACAGGGGCGAGCGAGCAGTACTTC. This translates into CASSQQTGASEQYF.

The table lists this clonotype with a few counts. One end of the junction varies from germline; a read error may be responsible. V usage is TRBV7-9 and J usage is TRBJ2-3; D is possibly TRBD2 (5 bases). The V gene's germline CDR1 is SEHNR and CDR2 FQNEAQ (reference sequence). The CDR3 runs to 15 residues. CDR3 amino acids: CASSLAEVSADTQYF. CDR3 sequence (DNA): TGTGCCAGCAGCCTAGCTGAAGTTTCGGCGGATACGCAGTATTTT.